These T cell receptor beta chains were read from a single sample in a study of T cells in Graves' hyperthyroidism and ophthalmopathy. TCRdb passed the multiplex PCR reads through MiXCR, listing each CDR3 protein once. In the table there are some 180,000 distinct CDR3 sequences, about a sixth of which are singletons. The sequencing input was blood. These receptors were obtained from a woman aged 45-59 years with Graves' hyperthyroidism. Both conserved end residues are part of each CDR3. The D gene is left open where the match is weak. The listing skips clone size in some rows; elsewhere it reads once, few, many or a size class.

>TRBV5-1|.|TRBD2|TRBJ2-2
CASSFSGSSGELFF
TGCGCCAGCAGCTTTAGCGGGAGCTCCGGGGAGCTGTTTTTT
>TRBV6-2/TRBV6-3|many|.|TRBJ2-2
CASSYSEARGAGELFF
TGTGCCAGCAGTTACTCAGAGGCCCGTGGAGCCGGGGAGCTGTTTTTT
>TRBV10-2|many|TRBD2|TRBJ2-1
CASGAGGRNEQFF
TGCGCCAGCGGGGCGGGAGGGAGGAATGAGCAGTTCTTC
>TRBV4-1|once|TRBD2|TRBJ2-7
CASSHGTSGRSSYEQYF
TGCGCCAGCAGCCACGGGACTAGCGGGCGAAGCTCCTACGAGCAGTACTTC
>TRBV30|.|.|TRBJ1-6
CAWSSGSGLHF
TGTGCCTGGAGCTCAGGGTCCGGCCTCCACTTT
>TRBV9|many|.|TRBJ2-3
CASSVDVAEFTDTQYF
TGTGCCAGCAGCGTAGATGTAGCGGAGTTCACAGATACGCAGTATTTT
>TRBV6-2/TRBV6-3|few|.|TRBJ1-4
CASRLQWDDEKLFF
TGTGCCAGCAGACTACAATGGGATGATGAAAAACTGTTTTTT
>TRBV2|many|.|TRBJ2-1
CASSEVRQGPEDEQFF
TGTGCCAGCAGTGAAGTAAGGCAGGGGCCTGAGGATGAGCAGTTCTTC
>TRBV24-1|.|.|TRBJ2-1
CATSGPLADSYNEQFF
TGTGCCACCAGTGGCCCCTTAGCGGATAGCTACAATGAGCAGTTCTTC
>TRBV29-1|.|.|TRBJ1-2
CSAEMGSNYGYTF
TGCAGCGCCGAGATGGGGTCCAACTATGGCTACACCTTC
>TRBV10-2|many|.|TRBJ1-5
CASRDGGSNQPQHF
TGCGCCAGCCGGGACGGTGGGAGCAATCAGCCCCAGCATTTT
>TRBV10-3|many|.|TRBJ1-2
CAISDREGYTF
TGTGCCATCAGTGATCGGGAAGGCTACACCTTC
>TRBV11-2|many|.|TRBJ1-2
CASSLTGQNGYTF
TGTGCCAGCAGCTTAACCGGACAAAATGGCTACACCTTC
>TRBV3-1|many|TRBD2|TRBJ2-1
CASSANPSSGTLYNEQFF
TGTGCCAGCAGCGCGAACCCCTCTAGCGGGACGCTCTACAATGAGCAGTTCTTC
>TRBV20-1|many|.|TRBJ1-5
CSATTGSLNQPQHF
TGCAGTGCTACCACAGGGTCCCTTAATCAGCCCCAGCATTTT
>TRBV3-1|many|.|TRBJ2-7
CASSHGPQDSYEQYF
TGTGCCAGCAGCCATGGTCCACAGGACTCCTACGAGCAGTACTTC
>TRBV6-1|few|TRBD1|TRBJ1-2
CASKRDREGYTF
TGTGCCAGCAAGCGGGACAGGGAGGGCTACACCTTC
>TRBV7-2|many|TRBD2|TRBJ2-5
CASSLKAGRQETQYF
TGTGCCAGCAGCTTAAAAGCGGGAAGACAAGAGACCCAGTACTTC
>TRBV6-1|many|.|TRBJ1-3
CASRTDTGNTIYF
TGTGCCAGCAGGACTGATACTGGAAACACCATATATTTT
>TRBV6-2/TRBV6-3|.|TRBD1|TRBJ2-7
CASSQVGTGETYEQYF
TGTGCCAGCAGCCAAGTTGGGACAGGGGAAACCTACGAGCAGTACTTC
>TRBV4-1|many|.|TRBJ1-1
CASSQVLRTEAFF
TGCGCCAGCAGCCAAGTCCTCCGCACTGAAGCTTTCTTT
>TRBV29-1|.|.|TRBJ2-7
CSVVGEDEQYF
TGCAGCGTTGTGGGCGAGGACGAGCAGTACTTC
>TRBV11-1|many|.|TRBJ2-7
CASKGRSSYEQYF
TGTGCCAGCAAAGGGAGAAGCTCCTACGAGCAGTACTTC
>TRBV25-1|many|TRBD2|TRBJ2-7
CASGNEVSGSSYEQYF
TGTGCCAGCGGGAACGAGGTTAGCGGGAGTTCCTACGAGCAGTACTTC
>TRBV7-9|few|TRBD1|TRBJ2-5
CASSLYGRRDSQETQYF
TGTGCCAGCAGCTTATATGGGCGTCGGGACAGCCAAGAGACCCAGTACTTC
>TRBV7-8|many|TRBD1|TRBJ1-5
CASSSWTGANNQPQHF
TGTGCCAGCAGCTCCTGGACAGGGGCGAACAATCAGCCCCAGCATTTT
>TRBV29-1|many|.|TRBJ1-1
CSVVGDTYTEAFF
TGCAGCGTCGTAGGGGACACTTACACTGAAGCTTTCTTT
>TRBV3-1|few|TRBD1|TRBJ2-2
CASSQDPSFLAGGYTGELFF
TGTGCCAGCAGCCAAGATCCGAGTTTTCTGGCAGGGGGCTACACCGGGGAGCTGTTTTTT
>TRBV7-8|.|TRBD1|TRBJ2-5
CASSLGQGQETQYF
TGTGCCAGCAGCTTAGGACAGGGACAAGAGACCCAGTACTTC
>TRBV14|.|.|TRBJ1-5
CVSSQGFGQHQPQHF
TGTGTCAGCAGCCAAGGGTTCGGACAGCATCAGCCCCAGCATTTT
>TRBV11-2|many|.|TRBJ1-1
CASSLDRVTEAFF
TGTGCCAGCAGCTTAGATCGGGTAACTGAAGCTTTCTTT
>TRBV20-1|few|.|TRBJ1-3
CSAMDSSSGNTIYF
TGCAGTGCCATGGACAGCAGCTCTGGAAACACCATATATTTT
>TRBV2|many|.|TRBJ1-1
CASIDRTLNTEAFF
TGTGCCAGCATCGACAGGACTTTGAACACTGAAGCTTTCTTT
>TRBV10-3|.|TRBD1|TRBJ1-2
CAISERAGGTTGYGYTF
TGTGCCATCAGTGAGAGGGCAGGGGGCACCACTGGGTATGGCTACACCTTC
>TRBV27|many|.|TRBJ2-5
CASSNPAETQYF
TGTGCCAGCAGTAACCCCGCCGAGACCCAGTACTTC
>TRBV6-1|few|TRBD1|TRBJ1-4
CASSGGRGNEKLFF
TGTGCCAGCAGTGGAGGCAGGGGGAATGAAAAACTGTTTTTT
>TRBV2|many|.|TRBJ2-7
CASSEISYEQYF
TGTGCCAGCAGTGAAATCTCCTACGAGCAGTACTTC
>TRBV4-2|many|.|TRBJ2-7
CASSSSSVTYEQYF
TGTGCCAGCAGCTCTTCTTCCGTAACCTACGAGCAGTACTTC
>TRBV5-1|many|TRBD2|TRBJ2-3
CASSASLAGTTDTQYF
TGCGCCAGCAGCGCATCTCTAGCGGGAACCACAGATACGCAGTATTTT
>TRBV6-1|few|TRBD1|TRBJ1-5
CASSEVSGGQPQHF
TGTGCCAGCAGTGAAGTATCAGGGGGTCAGCCCCAGCATTTT
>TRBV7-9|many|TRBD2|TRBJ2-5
CASSFASGKETQYF
TGTGCCAGCAGCTTCGCTAGCGGGAAGGAGACCCAGTACTTC
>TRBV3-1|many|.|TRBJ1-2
CASSPTEGYTF
TGTGCCAGCAGCCCCACTGAGGGCTACACCTTC
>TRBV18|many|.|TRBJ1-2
CASSPSQETRGYTF
TGTGCCAGCTCACCGTCTCAGGAGACACGGGGCTACACCTTC
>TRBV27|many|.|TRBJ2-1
CASKDGYRNEQFF
TGTGCCAGCAAGGACGGGTATCGCAATGAGCAGTTCTTC
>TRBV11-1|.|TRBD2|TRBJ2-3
CASSPVSGRSTDTQYF
TGTGCCAGCAGCCCAGTCAGCGGGAGGAGCACAGATACGCAGTATTTT
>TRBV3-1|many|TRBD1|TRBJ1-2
CASSQDMTGERFGYTF
TGTGCCAGCAGCCAAGATATGACAGGGGAACGGTTTGGCTACACCTTC
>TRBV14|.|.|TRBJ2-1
CASSQGGKTVGRGEQFF
TGTGCCAGCAGCCAAGGCGGGAAGACAGTTGGCCGGGGTGAGCAGTTCTTC
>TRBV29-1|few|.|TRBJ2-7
CSVEDRGSQYF
TGCAGCGTGGAAGACCGGGGATCGCAGTACTTC
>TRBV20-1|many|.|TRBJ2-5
CSAAWGRESKTQYF
TGCAGTGCTGCATGGGGGCGGGAGTCAAAGACCCAGTACTTC
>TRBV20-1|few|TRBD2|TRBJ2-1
CSASGRVYNEQFF
TGCAGTGCTAGCGGGAGGGTGTACAATGAGCAGTTCTTC
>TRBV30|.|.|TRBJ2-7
CAWSGWGMSYEQYF
TGTGCCTGGAGTGGTTGGGGGATGTCCTACGAGCAGTACTTC
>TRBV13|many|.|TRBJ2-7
CASSSSGNEQYF
TGTGCCAGCAGCTCCTCAGGGAACGAGCAGTACTTC
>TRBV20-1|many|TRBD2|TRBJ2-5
CSASGTSGKEETQYF
TGCAGTGCTAGCGGAACTAGCGGAAAGGAGGAGACCCAGTACTTC